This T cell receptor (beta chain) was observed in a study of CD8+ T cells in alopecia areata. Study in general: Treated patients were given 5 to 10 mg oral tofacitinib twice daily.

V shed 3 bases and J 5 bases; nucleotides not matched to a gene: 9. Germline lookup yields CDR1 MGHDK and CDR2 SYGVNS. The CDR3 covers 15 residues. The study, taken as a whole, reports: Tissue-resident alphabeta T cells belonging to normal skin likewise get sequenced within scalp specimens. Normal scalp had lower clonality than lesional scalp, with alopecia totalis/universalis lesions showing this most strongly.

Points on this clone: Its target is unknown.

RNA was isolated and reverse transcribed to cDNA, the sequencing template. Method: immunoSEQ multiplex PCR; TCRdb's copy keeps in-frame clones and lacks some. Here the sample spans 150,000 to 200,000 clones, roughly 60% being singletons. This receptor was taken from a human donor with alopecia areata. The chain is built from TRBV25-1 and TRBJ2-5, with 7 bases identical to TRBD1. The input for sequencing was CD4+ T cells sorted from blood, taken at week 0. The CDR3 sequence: CASSDTTGAVETQYF. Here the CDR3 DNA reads TGTGCCAGCAGTGACACCACAGGGGCTGTTGAGACCCAGTACTTC.